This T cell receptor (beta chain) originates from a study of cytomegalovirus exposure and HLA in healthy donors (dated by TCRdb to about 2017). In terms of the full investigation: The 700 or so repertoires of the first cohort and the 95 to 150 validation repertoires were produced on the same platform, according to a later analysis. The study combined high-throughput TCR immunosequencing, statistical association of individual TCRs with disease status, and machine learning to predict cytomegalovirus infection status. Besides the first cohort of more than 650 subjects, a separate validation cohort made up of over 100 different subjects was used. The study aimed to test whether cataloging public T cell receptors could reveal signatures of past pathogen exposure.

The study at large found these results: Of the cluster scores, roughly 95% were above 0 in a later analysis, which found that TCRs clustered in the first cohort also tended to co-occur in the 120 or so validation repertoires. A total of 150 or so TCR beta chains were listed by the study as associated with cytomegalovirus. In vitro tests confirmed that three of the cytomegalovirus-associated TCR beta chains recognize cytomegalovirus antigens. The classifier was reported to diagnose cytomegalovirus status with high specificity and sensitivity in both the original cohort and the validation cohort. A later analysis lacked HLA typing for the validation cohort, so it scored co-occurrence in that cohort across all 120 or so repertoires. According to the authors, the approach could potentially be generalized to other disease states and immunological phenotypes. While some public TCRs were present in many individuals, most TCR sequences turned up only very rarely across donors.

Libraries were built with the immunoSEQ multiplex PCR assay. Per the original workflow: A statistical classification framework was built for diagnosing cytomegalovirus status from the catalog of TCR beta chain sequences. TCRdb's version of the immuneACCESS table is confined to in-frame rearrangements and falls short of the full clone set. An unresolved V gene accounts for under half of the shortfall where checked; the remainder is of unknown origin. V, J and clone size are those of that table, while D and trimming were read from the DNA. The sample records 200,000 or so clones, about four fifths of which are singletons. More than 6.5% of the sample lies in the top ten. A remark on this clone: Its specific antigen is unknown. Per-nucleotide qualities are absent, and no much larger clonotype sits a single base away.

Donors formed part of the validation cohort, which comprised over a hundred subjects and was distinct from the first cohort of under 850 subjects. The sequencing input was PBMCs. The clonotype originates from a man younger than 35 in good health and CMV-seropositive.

The CDR3: CASSLGSWREGYNEQFF. The DNA sequence reads TGTGCCAGCAGTCTAGGGTCCTGGCGGGAGGGGTACAATGAGCAGTTCTTC. This receptor chain uses TRBV28 and TRBJ2-1, with 9 central nucleotides matching TRBD2. From the germline V gene, CDR1 is MDHEN and CDR2 is SYDVKM. The CDR3 spans 17 residues, from the cysteine through the phenylalanine. The CDR3 DNA has 51 bases and is translated from base 1. V has 5 bases trimmed and J has 4 bases trimmed; junction bases matching no gene number 12.